The present T cell receptor (beta chain) was sequenced within a study of T-cell memory formation after mild COVID-19. Study findings and constraints: The authors left the SARS-CoV-2 specificity of second-wave clones peaking on day 37 unconfirmed. Clones contracting across day 15 to 85 had a balanced CD4/CD8 profile; later expanding clones leaned CD4+. Memory sampled before infection contained some responding clones, suggesting cross-reactive memory joined.

Note on this clonotype: The antigen is not known.

TCRdb re-analysed the 5' RACE reads in MiXCR, keeping a single row per CDR3 protein. This table holds roughly 340,000 distinct CDR3 sequences, 20% to 25% found once. This TCR was sampled from a young man who had mild COVID-19 (a few samples of this study predate the infection). Cell type and time point are not known. Specimen: PBMCs or a T cell subset sorted from them (not recorded which).

CDR3 amino acids: CSARDLRRNSGNTIYF. CDR3 nucleotides: TGCAGTGCTAGAGATCTGCGACGGAACTCTGGAAACACCATATATTTT. The gene calls are TRBV20-1 and TRBJ1-3; D uncertain. Trimming removed 0 bases from V and 0 bases from J, with 12 bases in between. Germline-derived CDR1 and CDR2 are DFQATT and SNEGSKA (reference sequence). The CDR3 sequence is 16 residues long.